The present T cell receptor (beta chain) was sequenced within a study of chronic HIV infection and antiretroviral therapy (dated by TCRdb to between 2015 and 2017). On this clonotype: Its recognized antigen is unknown. There are no base qualities to consult, and no much larger clone falls within one base.

Receptors were amplified or captured by 5' RACE. The sample was run on an Illumina MiSeq. TCRdb reprocessed the public reads (quality trimming at Q25 with fastp, clone calling with MiXCR) and kept in-frame beta chains. Rows are combined by CDR3 protein, so each entry shows the most common genes and DNA. The sample profile shows 45,000 to 55,000 distinct CDR3 sequences; approximately 20% of them were found once. Under 3.5% of the sample is taken by the ten largest. The clonotype was recovered from an adult who had HIV and had not received antiretroviral therapy, or was an uninfected healthy control (not recorded which). What was sequenced was peripheral blood.

The DNA sequence is TGTGCCAGCTCACCCTCGTCGGCGGGAGAAGGCGGAGATACGCAGTATTTT. It codes for CASSPSSAGEGGDTQYF. Here the chain combines TRBV18 and TRBJ2-3; 7 bases in the junction line up with TRBD2. Unmatched junction bases come to 14, with V trimmed by 3 bases and J by 5 bases. As encoded in the germline V gene, CDR1 is KGHSH while CDR2 is LQKENI. The CDR3, from cysteine to phenylalanine, totals 17 residues. The read is trimmed to its CDR3 DNA, 51 bases read in frame from base 1. The CDR3, completed at both ends by the reference TRBV18 and TRBJ2-3 genes, gives the full variable domain NAGVMQNPRHLVRRRGQEARLRCSPMKGHSHVYWYRQLPEEGLKFMVYLQKENIIDESGMPKERFSAEFPKEGPSILRIQQVVRGDSAAYFCASSPSSAGEGGDTQYFGPGTRLTVL.